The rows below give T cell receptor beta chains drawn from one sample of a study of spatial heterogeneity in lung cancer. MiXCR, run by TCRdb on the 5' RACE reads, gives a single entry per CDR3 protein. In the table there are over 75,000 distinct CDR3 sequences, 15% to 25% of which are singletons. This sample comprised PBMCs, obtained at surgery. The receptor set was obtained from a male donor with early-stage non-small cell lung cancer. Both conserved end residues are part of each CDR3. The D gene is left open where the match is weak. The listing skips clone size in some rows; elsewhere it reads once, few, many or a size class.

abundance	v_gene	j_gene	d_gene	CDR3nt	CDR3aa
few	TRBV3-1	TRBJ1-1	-	TGTGCCAGCATCAGTAAAGGGGGCACTGAAGCTTTCTTT	CASISKGGTEAFF
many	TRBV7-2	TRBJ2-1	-	TGTGCCAGCAGCTTAGTGGCAGGAGCCAATGAGCAGTTCTTC	CASSLVAGANEQFF
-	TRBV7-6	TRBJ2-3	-	TGTGCCAGCAGCTTATTTAGCGGAAGCACAGATACGCAGTATTTT	CASSLFSGSTDTQYF
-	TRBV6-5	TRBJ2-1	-	TGTGCCAGCAGTTACAGGGGCCGGGGCCAGAATGAGCAGTTCTTC	CASSYRGRGQNEQFF
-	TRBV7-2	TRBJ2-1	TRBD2	TGTGCCAGCAGCTCAACCTTCCTAGCGGTCTCCTACAATGAGCAGTTCTTC	CASSSTFLAVSYNEQFF
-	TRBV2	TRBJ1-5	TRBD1	TGTGCCAGCAGTGTTCAGGGGGCCCCGCAGCCCCAGCATTTT	CASSVQGAPQPQHF
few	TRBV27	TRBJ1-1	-	TGTGCCAGCAGTCCGCTAGCCGGGAACACTGAAGCTTTCTTT	CASSPLAGNTEAFF
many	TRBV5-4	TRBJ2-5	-	TGTGCCAGCAGCTTAAACGTACGGACGCAAGAGACCCAGTACTTC	CASSLNVRTQETQYF
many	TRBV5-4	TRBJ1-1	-	TGTGCCAGCCAGAGACGTACGAACACTGAAGCTTTCTTT	CASQRRTNTEAFF
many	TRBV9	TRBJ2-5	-	TGTGCCAGCAGCCAGGGAGATGCCCAAGAGACCCAGTACTTC	CASSQGDAQETQYF
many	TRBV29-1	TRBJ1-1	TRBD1	TGCAGCGCCGACAGGGGTTTGTACACTGAAGCTTTCTTT	CSADRGLYTEAFF
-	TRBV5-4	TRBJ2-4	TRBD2	TGTGCCAGCAGCTTGGCTAGCGGGGGGACTCTAGCCAAAAACATTCAGTACTTC	CASSLASGGTLAKNIQYF
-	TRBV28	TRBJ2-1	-	TGTGCCAGCAGTTTACCCCTAGCCTTTGAGCAGTTCTTC	CASSLPLAFEQFF
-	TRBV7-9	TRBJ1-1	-	TGTGCCAGCAGCAACGGACAGAAGAACACTGAAGCTTTCTTT	CASSNGQKNTEAFF
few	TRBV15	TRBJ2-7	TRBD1	TGTGCCACCAGCTTACCGCGGACAGGGGGCACCTACGAGCAGTACTTC	CATSLPRTGGTYEQYF
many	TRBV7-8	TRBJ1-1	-	TGTGCCAGCAGCTTAGAGGGGAACACTGAAGCTTTCTTT	CASSLEGNTEAFF
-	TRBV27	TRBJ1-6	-	TGTGCCAGCAGTTTGGGGGGCGGATATTCACCCCTCCACTTT	CASSLGGGYSPLHF
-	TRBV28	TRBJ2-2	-	TGTGCCAGCACCCTGGCTAGCGCGCCCACCGGGGAGCTGTTTTTT	CASTLASAPTGELFF
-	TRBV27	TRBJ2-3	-	TGTGCCAGCAGTTTATCGGGTGGGACTCCAGGGCATTTT	CASSLSGGTPGHF
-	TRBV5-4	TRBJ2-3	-	TGTGCCAGCAGTCATGGGGCTAACGCGGATACGCAGTATTTT	CASSHGANADTQYF
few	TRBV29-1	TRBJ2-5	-	TGCAGCGGCGTGTACCAAGAGACCCAGTACTTC	CSGVYQETQYF
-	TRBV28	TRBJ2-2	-	TGTGCCAGCAACTTCCCTGCAGGCGGGGAGCTGTTTTTT	CASNFPAGGELFF
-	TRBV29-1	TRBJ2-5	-	TGCAGCGTTGAGGCAGGGGTAGAAGAGACCCAGTACTTC	CSVEAGVEETQYF
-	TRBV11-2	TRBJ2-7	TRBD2	TGTGCCAGCAGCTATTCTAGCGGGGGAAATGCCTACGAGCAGTACTTC	CASSYSSGGNAYEQYF
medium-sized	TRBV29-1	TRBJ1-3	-	TGCAGCGTTGAAGACCAGGGAGGCTCTGGAAACACCATATATTTT	CSVEDQGGSGNTIYF
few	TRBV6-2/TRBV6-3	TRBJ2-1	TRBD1	TGTGCCAGCAGACAGCGTCCACTCAGGGGGAGCTCCTACAATGAGCAGTTCTTC	CASRQRPLRGSSYNEQFF
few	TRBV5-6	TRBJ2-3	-	TGTGCCAGCAGCTTGTCGGGGGAGCCCCGGGATACGCAGTATTTT	CASSLSGEPRDTQYF
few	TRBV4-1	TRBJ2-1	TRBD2	TGCGCCAGCAGCCAAGATCCCCTCGGGGAGGGGAGGTTCTTC	CASSQDPLGEGRFF
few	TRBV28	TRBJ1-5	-	TGTGCCAGCAGTTTGCCAGGGGAGGGTCAGCCCCAGCATTTT	CASSLPGEGQPQHF
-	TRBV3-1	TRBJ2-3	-	TGTGCCAGCAGCCAGCGGAATGAGGCGCAGTATTTT	CASSQRNEAQYF
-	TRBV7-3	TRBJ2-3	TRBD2	TGTGCCAGCAGCTTGGGACTAGCGGGGGTAGATACGCAGTATTTT	CASSLGLAGVDTQYF
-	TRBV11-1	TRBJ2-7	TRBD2	TGTGCCAGCAGCGAGACTAGCGGGGACTACGAGCAGTACTTC	CASSETSGDYEQYF
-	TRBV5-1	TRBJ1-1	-	TGCGCCAGCAGCTTGGAGGCAGGGCGGGGAACTGAAGCTTTCTTT	CASSLEAGRGTEAFF
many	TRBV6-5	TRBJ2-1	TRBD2	TGTGCCAGCAGTTACACAAGCGGGGGCGCCTACAATGAGCAGTTCTTC	CASSYTSGGAYNEQFF
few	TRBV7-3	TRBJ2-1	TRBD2	TGTGCCAGCAGCCCACTCCTAGCGGGGGGAGATGAGCAGTTCTTC	CASSPLLAGGDEQFF
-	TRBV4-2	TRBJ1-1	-	TGTGCCAGCAGCCACAGGGTAGGAACCCCGGAGAACACTGAAGCTTTCTTT	CASSHRVGTPENTEAFF